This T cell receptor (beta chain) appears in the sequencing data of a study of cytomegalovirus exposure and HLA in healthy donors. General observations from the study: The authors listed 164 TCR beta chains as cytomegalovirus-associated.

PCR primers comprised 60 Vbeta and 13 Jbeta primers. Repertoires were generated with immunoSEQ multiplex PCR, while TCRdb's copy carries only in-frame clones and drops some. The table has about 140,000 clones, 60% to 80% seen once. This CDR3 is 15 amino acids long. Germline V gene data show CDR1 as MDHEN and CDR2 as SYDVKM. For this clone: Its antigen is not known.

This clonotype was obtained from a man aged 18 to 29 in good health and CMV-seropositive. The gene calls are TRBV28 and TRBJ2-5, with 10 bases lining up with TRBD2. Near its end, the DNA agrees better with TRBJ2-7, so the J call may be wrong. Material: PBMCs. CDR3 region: CASTGPSGRSYEQYF. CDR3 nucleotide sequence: TGTGCCAGCACCGGTCCTAGCGGGAGATCCTACGAGCAGTACTTC.